This TCR beta chain appears in the sequencing data of a study of cytomegalovirus exposure and HLA in healthy donors. Looked up from germline, CDR1 is SGHRS and CDR2 is YFSETQ. Trimming at V came to 4 bases and at J to 11 bases, leaving 14 bases not matched to a gene. The CDR3 has 16 residues. PCR was performed using 60 Vbeta and 13 Jbeta primers. Original analysis: Later reanalysis found roughly 80 million unique TCR beta chains, approximately 11 million of them shared. Data came from immunoSEQ multiplex PCR; TCRdb stores just in-frame clones and leaves some out. For V, J and clone size, that table is used; D and trimming come from the DNA. The table has 95,000 to 150,000 clones, approximately 80% seen once. Regarding the study as a whole: Most CMV-associated TCR beta chains appeared HLA-restricted in a later analysis. A list of 150 or so TCR beta chains associated with cytomegalovirus was given.

On this clone itself: Its antigen remains unknown.

The sequenced material came from PBMCs. This receptor was taken from a man between 40 and 49 years old in good health and CMV-seronegative. The chain is built from TRBV5-1 and TRBJ2-5, with 13 bases lining up with TRBD2. The CDR3 sequence is CASSPGGLAGSQEQYF. The CDR3 region has the DNA TGCGCCAGCAGCCCGGGGGGACTAGCGGGAAGTCAGGAGCAGTACTTC.